The 8 T cell receptor beta chains reported below all come from one sample, sequenced in a study of cytomegalovirus exposure and HLA in healthy donors. The PCR employed 60 Vbeta primers together with 13 Jbeta primers. Generated by immunoSEQ multiplex PCR, the TCRdb table keeps only in-frame clones and is missing some. This table holds about 160,000 clones, about 65% found once. Source material: PBMCs. These receptor sequences come from a man aged 35 to 55 in good health and CMV-seropositive.

The CDR3 region is CASSVRGREDTQYF. The CDR3 region has the DNA TGCGCCAGCAGCGTACGGGGGAGGGAAGATACGCAGTATTTT. V and J are TRBV5-1 and TRBJ2-3; TRBD2 matches 7 bases. CDR1 and CDR2 from the germline V gene are SGHRS and YFSETQ. This CDR3 is built from 14 residues. The trim removed 4 bases at V and 5 bases at J, leaving 7 bases unmatched.

This clone was observed once. The gene calls are TRBV7-2 and TRBJ2-1; 10 positions agree with TRBD2. The CDR3 is 15 amino acids. Germline CDR1 SGHTA, CDR2 FQGNSA. Unmatched junction bases numbered 7, after V lost 7 bases and J lost 4 bases. The DNA for the CDR3 is TGTGCCAGCATCCTCGGACTAGCGGCTTACAATGAGCAGTTCTTC. Residues: CASILGLAAYNEQFF.

The V and J genes are TRBV9 and TRBJ2-1; 9 nucleotides agree with TRBD1. There are 16 residues in the CDR3. Germline CDR1 and CDR2: SGDLS and YYNGEE. The J segment lost 9 bases and the V segment lost 1 base, leaving 11 bases of the junction unmatched. The DNA for the CDR3 is TGTGCCAGCAGCGTACTCCAACAGGGGGCGATCACTGAGCAGTTCTTC. The encoded protein is CASSVLQQGAITEQFF.

This chain links TRBV19 with TRBJ1-2, with 7 bases fitting TRBD1. CDR3 length: 16 amino acids. J lost 4 bases, V lost 5 bases, and 13 bases had no gene match. Germline V lookup: CDR1 LNHDA, CDR2 SQIVND (reference sequence). The CDR3 loop is CASSPTGTGQRYGYTF. The CDR3 DNA is TGTGCCAGTAGTCCCACGGGTACGGGACAGCGCTATGGCTACACCTTC. Supplemented by reference TRBV19 and TRBJ1-2, the full variable domain reads DGGITQSPKYLFRKEGQNVTLSCEQNLNHDAMYWYRQDPGQGLRLIYYSQIVNDFQKGDIAEGYSVSREKKESFPLTVTSAQKNPTAFYLCASSPTGTGQRYGYTFGSGTRLTVV.

V is TRBV10-3 and J is TRBJ1-1; D is possibly TRBD1 (6 bases). V gave up 9 bases and J gave up 1 base, with 21 bases separating them. The germline CDR1 and CDR2 sequences are ENHRY and SYGVKD. The CDR3 spans 16 residues. In DNA, the CDR3 is TGTGCCATACTTACTCGACAGGCCGAGGGGAACACTGAAGCTTTCTTT. Translation: CAILTRQAEGNTEAFF.

This chain uses TRBV7-3 with TRBJ1-1; a possible D gene is TRBD1 (6 bases). CDR3 length: 15 residues. Germline V CDR1 and CDR2: SGHTA, FQGTGA. V was shortened by 5 bases and J by 3 bases, with 16 bases between the two germline ends. In DNA, the CDR3 is TGTGCCAGCAGCCCGAGGGGGGGGGCGGACACTGAAGCTTTCTTT. Translating gives CASSPRGGADTEAFF.

V and J are TRBV19 and TRBJ1-3; D gene ambiguous. From germline, CDR1 is LNHDA and CDR2 SQIVND (reference sequence). V lost 3 bases and J lost 0, with 12 bases in between. This CDR3 is 16 amino acids long. Here the CDR3 reads CASSIYGMGSGNTIYF. CDR3 sequence (DNA): TGTGCCAGTAGTATTTACGGGATGGGCTCTGGAAACACCATATATTTT.

Of note for this clone: At one end the junction does not follow the germline gene, possibly because of a read error. This chain uses TRBV7-2 with TRBJ1-3; 7 positions match TRBD1. The CDR3 runs 15 residues. Looked up from germline, CDR1 is SGHTA and CDR2 is FQGNSA. CDR3 protein: CASSAPDRAGNAIYF. DNA of the CDR3: TGTGCCAGCAGCGCTCCTGACAGGGCTGGAAACGCCATATATTTT.